The 8 T cell receptor beta chains presented below share a single source sample, sequenced in a study of quantifying T cell responses using KT2 cells. Study in general: TCR alpha and beta constant-region primers primed reverse transcription of RNA.

A single-stranded UMI oligo with SP2 sequence was ligated to cDNA 3' ends. The first PCR ran approximately 4 cycles with an equimolar RC1.1 and RC1.2 beta primer mix. TCRdb reprocessed the UMI-ligation and nested PCR reads via MiXCR and lists one record per CDR3 protein. The sample holds approximately 46,000 distinct CDR3 sequences, under 14% seen once. Sequencing used PBMCs spiked with cells of the T cell clone KT2. These receptors came from a human donor.

At least ten counts were recorded for this clonotype. The rearrangement joins TRBV12-3 or TRBV12-4 to TRBJ2-3; D is undetermined. This CDR3 is 16 amino acids long. The V and J ends lost 3 bases and 0 bases respectively, with 13 bases between them. The CDR3 DNA reads as TGTGCCAGCAGTTTCATTACGACGGCTAGCACAGATACGCAGTATTTT. Amino acid sequence: CASSFITTASTDTQYF.

This clonotype was found a few times. The gene calls are TRBV10-3 and TRBJ1-6, with D unclear. CDR3 length equals 13 residues. The germline V gene has CDR1 ENHRY and CDR2 SYGVKD. V lost 8 bases, J lost 5 bases, and 10 bases lay in between. Here the CDR3 DNA reads TGTGCCATCGCGAAGGGTGATAATTCACCCCTCCACTTT. It codes for CAIAKGDNSPLHF.

This clonotype has a count of ten or more. This chain connects TRBV18 to TRBJ2-3; the D call may be TRBD1 or TRBD2 (5 bases each). V dropped 3 bases and J dropped 6 bases, with 13 bases sitting between them. Germline CDR1 and CDR2: KGHSH and LQKENI. This CDR3 comprises 14 residues. CDR3 DNA: TGTGCCAGCTCACCCATGGGGGACGTGGATACGCAGTATTTT. This encodes CASSPMGDVDTQYF.

This clonotype came up a few times. The rearrangement uses TRBV11-1 and TRBJ2-2; 8 nucleotides agree with TRBD1. Germline trimming cut 5 bases from V and 7 bases from J; bases unmatched to any gene: 9. CDR1 is SGHAT, CDR2 FQDESV, per germline (reference sequence). CDR3 length: 15 residues. CDR3 DNA: TGTGCCAGCAGCCAACCGACAGGGGTGGTCGGGGAGCTGTTTTTT. This gives the protein CASSQPTGVVGELFF.

This clonotype appeared many times. The genes are TRBV5-1 and TRBJ2-7, with D possibly TRBD2 on 5 matching bases. V was shortened by 3 bases and J by 5 bases, with 24 bases between the two germline ends. The CDR3 loop spans 17 amino acids. Germline CDR1 reads SGHRS; CDR2 reads YFSETQ. CDR3 residues: CASSSRLSGSTVHEQYF. CDR3 nucleotide sequence: TGCGCCAGCAGCTCCAGGTTGTCGGGATCGACGGTCCACGAGCAGTACTTC.

This chain uses TRBV2 with TRBJ2-7; no definite D call. Germline CDR1 and CDR2: SNHLY and FYNNEI. CDR3 size: 13 residues. Trimming left V 2 bases short and J 5 bases short, with 10 bases between. The CDR3 nucleotides read TGTGCCAGCAGTGAATGGAAGGACCACGAGCAGTACTTC. Translating gives CASSEWKDHEQYF.

V and J are TRBV18 and TRBJ2-3; unclear D gene. CDR1 KGHSH and CDR2 LQKENI come from the germline V gene. This CDR3 has 13 amino acids. V dropped 1 base and J dropped 1 base, with 3 bases sitting between them. CDR3 DNA sequence: TGTGCCAGCTCACCACAAGGCACAGATACGCAGTATTTT. It yields the protein CASSPQGTDTQYF.

The rearrangement uses TRBV7-2 and TRBJ1-4; D is uncertain. Germline V gene data show CDR1 as SGHTA and CDR2 as FQGNSA. The CDR3 is 12 residues long. Trimming left V 2 bases short and J 13 bases short, with 11 bases between. The CDR3 sequence: CASSLRPGRLFF. CDR3 DNA: TGTGCCAGCAGCTTAAGACCCGGGAGACTGTTTTTT.